Listed below are T cell receptor beta chains from one sample, sequenced in a study of CD8+ T cells in alopecia areata. TCRdb keeps only in-frame clones here, not all; method: immunoSEQ multiplex PCR. The sample has roughly 280,000 clones, roughly 60% seen once; the top ten hold more than 0.85%. The source was CD4+ T cells sorted from blood, collected around week 53, from a patient treated with tofacitinib. Every receptor here comes from a human donor with alopecia areata. Each CDR3 is given with its conserved first and last residue. Fields, in order: clone size, D gene, J gene, V gene, CDR3 protein, CDR3 DNA. The D gene is left open where the match is weak. A row's size may be missing; if present it is once, few, many or a size class.

size: -
D: -
J: TRBJ2-7
V: TRBV6-5
CDR3: CASSYRTVRGIHEQYF
DNA: TGTGCCAGCAGTTACCGAACCGTACGAGGGATTCACGAGCAGTACTTC

size: few
D: TRBD2
J: TRBJ2-1
V: TRBV29-1
CDR3: CSVLSHGGRRYNEQFF
DNA: TGCAGCGTTCTATCCCACGGCGGGAGACGTTACAATGAGCAGTTCTTC

size: -
D: TRBD1
J: TRBJ2-1
V: TRBV29-1
CDR3: CSVAGTGAYNEQFF
DNA: TGCAGCGTTGCCGGGACAGGGGCCTACAATGAGCAGTTCTTC

size: few
D: TRBD2
J: TRBJ2-7
V: TRBV6-5
CDR3: CASRTSGDYEQYF
DNA: TGTGCCAGCCGAACTAGCGGGGATTACGAGCAGTACTTC

size: few
D: -
J: TRBJ2-3
V: TRBV9
CDR3: CASSVNWGTDTQYF
DNA: TGTGCCAGCAGCGTAAACTGGGGAACAGATACGCAGTATTTT

size: -
D: TRBD1
J: TRBJ2-7
V: TRBV29-1
CDR3: CSVGTGSYEQYF
DNA: TGCAGCGTTGGGACAGGGAGCTACGAGCAGTACTTC

size: -
D: -
J: TRBJ1-3
V: TRBV29-1
CDR3: CSAQEFNGNTIYF
DNA: TGCAGCGCCCAAGAGTTTAATGGAAACACCATATATTTT

size: -
D: TRBD2
J: TRBJ2-5
V: TRBV29-1
CDR3: CSVVGTSGTQETQYF
DNA: TGCAGCGTTGTGGGGACTAGCGGGACCCAAGAGACCCAGTACTTC

size: few
D: TRBD2
J: TRBJ2-7
V: TRBV25-1
CDR3: CASRGLADTYEQYF
DNA: TGTGCCAGCAGAGGGCTAGCGGACACCTACGAGCAGTACTTC

size: -
D: -
J: TRBJ1-4
V: TRBV20-1
CDR3: CSAWAREKLFF
DNA: TGCAGTGCGTGGGCGCGGGAAAAACTGTTTTTT

size: -
D: TRBD1
J: TRBJ1-5
V: TRBV7-2
CDR3: CASSSDRGEPQHF
DNA: TGTGCCAGCAGTTCCGACAGGGGTGAGCCCCAGCATTTT

size: -
D: TRBD1
J: TRBJ2-1
V: TRBV14
CDR3: CASSRWTGGYNEQFF
DNA: TGTGCCAGCAGCCGATGGACAGGGGGATACAATGAGCAGTTCTTC

size: once
D: -
J: TRBJ2-5
V: TRBV7-9
CDR3: CASSSNVQETQYF
DNA: TGTGCCAGCAGCTCAAATGTTCAAGAGACCCAGTACTTC

size: -
D: -
J: TRBJ2-7
V: TRBV30
CDR3: CAWSASLRYEQYF
DNA: TGTGCCTGGAGTGCTTCACTGAGGTACGAGCAGTACTTC

size: -
D: -
J: TRBJ2-5
V: TRBV9
CDR3: CASSVAGDFQETQYF
DNA: TGTGCCAGCAGCGTAGCGGGGGACTTCCAAGAGACCCAGTACTTC

size: few
D: TRBD1
J: TRBJ1-6
V: TRBV5-8
CDR3: CASSLAGTVTSPLHF
DNA: TGTGCCAGCAGCTTAGCCGGGACAGTAACTTCACCCCTCCACTTT

size: few
D: -
J: TRBJ2-1
V: TRBV30
CDR3: CAWSSLVRWFF
DNA: TGTGCCTGGAGTTCCCTAGTTCGGTGGTTCTTC

size: few
D: TRBD1
J: TRBJ2-1
V: TRBV2
CDR3: CASSERDSRNEQFF
DNA: TGTGCCAGCAGTGAAAGGGACAGTAGAAATGAGCAGTTCTTC

size: -
D: -
J: TRBJ1-1
V: TRBV30
CDR3: CAWSGLQGMNTEAFF
DNA: TGTGCCTGGAGTGGGTTACAGGGAATGAACACTGAAGCTTTCTTT

size: -
D: TRBD2
J: TRBJ2-5
V: TRBV5-1
CDR3: CASSLDPGGTQYF
DNA: TGCGCCAGCAGCTTGGACCCGGGGGGGACCCAGTACTTC

size: once
D: TRBD2
J: TRBJ2-5
V: TRBV5-4
CDR3: CASSPGLAGLETQYF
DNA: TGTGCCAGCAGCCCTGGACTAGCGGGGCTTGAGACCCAGTACTTC

size: -
D: -
J: TRBJ2-1
V: TRBV11-2
CDR3: CASSLAGAGEQFF
DNA: TGTGCCAGCAGCTTGGCGGGGGCCGGTGAGCAGTTCTTC

size: -
D: -
J: TRBJ2-7
V: TRBV30
CDR3: CAWSAGTTYEQYF
DNA: TGTGCCTGGAGCGCCGGGACAACCTACGAGCAGTACTTC

size: -
D: -
J: TRBJ1-1
V: TRBV30
CDR3: CAWNLDVNTEAFF
DNA: TGTGCCTGGAACCTCGATGTGAACACTGAAGCTTTCTTT

size: -
D: -
J: TRBJ1-1
V: TRBV5-1
CDR3: CASSTGQNTEAFF
DNA: TGCGCCAGCAGCACCGGACAGAACACTGAAGCTTTCTTT

size: -
D: -
J: TRBJ2-5
V: TRBV9
CDR3: CASSDPRWETQYF
DNA: TGTGCCAGCAGCGACCCCCGCTGGGAGACCCAGTACTTC

size: -
D: TRBD1
J: TRBJ2-6
V: TRBV30
CDR3: CAWTRDRGLAGANVLTF
DNA: TGTGCCTGGACCCGGGACAGGGGTTTAGCTGGGGCCAACGTCCTGACTTTC

size: -
D: TRBD2
J: TRBJ2-3
V: TRBV6-1
CDR3: CASSERASGGSSTDTQYF
DNA: TGTGCCAGCAGTGAAAGGGCTAGCGGGGGTTCAAGCACAGATACGCAGTATTTT

size: once
D: TRBD1
J: TRBJ1-2
V: TRBV30
CDR3: CAWSGTGFDCTF
DNA: TGTGCCTGGAGTGGGACAGGGTTTGACTGCACCTTC

size: -
D: -
J: TRBJ1-6
V: TRBV30
CDR3: CAWSPPGGQASPLHF
DNA: TGTGCCTGGAGTCCTCCGGGAGGGCAGGCATCACCCCTCCACTTT

size: few
D: TRBD2
J: TRBJ2-7
V: TRBV29-1
CDR3: CSVAGTSGFSYEQYF
DNA: TGCAGCGTTGCCGGGACTAGCGGGTTCTCCTACGAGCAGTACTTC

size: -
D: -
J: TRBJ1-1
V: TRBV19
CDR3: CASSAQGRGDTEAFF
DNA: TGTGCCAGTAGTGCACAGGGACGGGGGGACACTGAAGCTTTCTTT

size: once
D: -
J: TRBJ2-7
V: TRBV29-1
CDR3: CSVAGAGYEQYF
DNA: TGCAGCGTTGCAGGGGCGGGGTACGAGCAGTACTTC

size: once
D: TRBD2
J: TRBJ2-3
V: TRBV30
CDR3: CAWTRLAGPGADTQYF
DNA: TGTGCCTGGACACGACTAGCGGGACCCGGGGCAGATACGCAGTATTTT

size: once
D: TRBD1
J: TRBJ2-7
V: TRBV2
CDR3: CASTLEVQGANEQYF
DNA: TGTGCCAGCACCCTTGAGGTACAGGGGGCTAACGAGCAGTACTTC

size: -
D: -
J: TRBJ2-5
V: TRBV5-1
CDR3: CASSLGRPGVEETQYF
DNA: TGCGCCAGCAGCTTGGGCCGGCCGGGGGTCGAAGAGACCCAGTACTTC

size: -
D: -
J: TRBJ2-3
V: TRBV29-1
CDR3: CSVGPDSTDTQYF
DNA: TGCAGCGTTGGACCGGACAGCACAGATACGCAGTATTTT

size: -
D: TRBD2
J: TRBJ2-3
V: TRBV5-1
CDR3: CASSRGGRDTQYF
DNA: TGCGCCAGCAGCCGGGGAGGGAGAGATACGCAGTATTTT

size: -
D: -
J: TRBJ2-1
V: TRBV7-9
CDR3: CASTKTRSRSSNEQFF
DNA: TGTGCCAGCACCAAAACCCGGAGCCGATCGTCAAACGAGCAGTTCTTC

size: -
D: -
J: TRBJ2-7
V: TRBV30
CDR3: CAWTPGVSYEQYF
DNA: TGTGCCTGGACCCCGGGGGTTTCCTACGAGCAGTACTTC

size: -
D: TRBD1
J: TRBJ1-2
V: TRBV2
CDR3: CASRDRHFNVYGYTF
DNA: TGTGCCAGCAGGGACAGGCACTTTAACGTCTATGGCTACACCTTC

size: -
D: -
J: TRBJ2-5
V: TRBV5-7
CDR3: CASSFRGGFEETQYF
DNA: TGTGCCAGCAGCTTTAGGGGTGGGTTCGAAGAGACCCAGTACTTC

size: -
D: -
J: TRBJ2-5
V: TRBV7-3
CDR3: CASSMDPRDETQYF
DNA: TGTGCCAGCAGCATGGACCCCCGGGACGAGACCCAGTACTTC

size: few
D: TRBD1
J: TRBJ2-7
V: TRBV4-3
CDR3: CASSQSFTSGQVNGQYF
DNA: TGCGCCAGCAGCCAATCTTTCACGTCGGGACAGGTCAATGGGCAGTACTTC

size: -
D: -
J: TRBJ1-2
V: TRBV27
CDR3: CASSPGLLYGYTF
DNA: TGTGCCAGCAGCCCCGGGCTCCTCTATGGCTACACCTTC

size: -
D: -
J: TRBJ1-1
V: TRBV30
CDR3: CAWSRGTEAFF
DNA: TGTGCCTGGAGCAGAGGCACTGAAGCTTTCTTT

size: -
D: -
J: TRBJ1-4
V: TRBV30
CDR3: CAWSVREKLFF
DNA: TGTGCCTGGAGTGTACGGGAAAAACTGTTTTTT

size: -
D: -
J: TRBJ1-4
V: TRBV15
CDR3: CATSRDVLGVNEKLFF
DNA: TGTGCCACCAGCAGAGACGTATTAGGGGTTAATGAAAAACTGTTTTTT

size: -
D: -
J: TRBJ2-7
V: TRBV30
CDR3: CAWSMIGVYEQYF
DNA: TGTGCCTGGAGTATGATCGGCGTCTACGAGCAGTACTTC

size: once
D: -
J: TRBJ2-5
V: TRBV29-1
CDR3: CSVRGRGWETQYF
DNA: TGCAGCGTGAGAGGCAGGGGATGGGAGACCCAGTACTTC

size: -
D: -
J: TRBJ2-5
V: TRBV29-1
CDR3: CSVDRWGQETQYF
DNA: TGCAGCGTTGATCGGTGGGGCCAAGAGACCCAGTACTTC

size: few
D: TRBD1
J: TRBJ1-6
V: TRBV12-5
CDR3: CASGLVGSRTGYSPLHF
DNA: TGTGCTAGTGGTTTGGTGGGGTCAAGGACAGGGTATTCACCCCTCCACTTT

size: -
D: -
J: TRBJ2-3
V: TRBV10-3
CDR3: CAISEMGRAGSTDTQYF
DNA: TGTGCCATCAGTGAAATGGGCAGGGCGGGTAGCACAGATACGCAGTATTTT

size: -
D: TRBD2
J: TRBJ2-1
V: TRBV6-5
CDR3: CASSSLAGGSYNEQFF
DNA: TGTGCCAGCAGTTCTCTCGCGGGGGGGTCCTACAATGAGCAGTTCTTC

size: few
D: TRBD2
J: TRBJ2-5
V: TRBV6-5
CDR3: CASRRIRGGQTQYF
DNA: TGTGCCAGCAGACGGATTCGCGGGGGTCAGACCCAGTACTTC

size: -
D: TRBD1
J: TRBJ1-3
V: TRBV25-1
CDR3: CASSEQGAFGNTIYF
DNA: TGTGCCAGCAGTGAGCAGGGGGCATTTGGAAACACCATATATTTT

size: -
D: -
J: TRBJ2-1
V: TRBV30
CDR3: CAWSGLATYNEQFF
DNA: TGTGCCTGGAGTGGGCTCGCTACCTACAATGAGCAGTTCTTC

size: -
D: -
J: TRBJ2-1
V: TRBV5-1
CDR3: CASKGLMSSYNEQFF
DNA: TGCGCCAGCAAGGGACTGATGAGCTCCTACAATGAGCAGTTCTTC

size: few
D: -
J: TRBJ1-2
V: TRBV15
CDR3: CATSEGAYGYTF
DNA: TGTGCCACCTCCGAAGGGGCCTATGGCTACACCTTC

size: -
D: TRBD2
J: TRBJ2-3
V: TRBV30
CDR3: CAWTAGLAGVTDTQYF
DNA: TGTGCCTGGACAGCGGGCCTAGCGGGGGTCACGGATACGCAGTATTTT